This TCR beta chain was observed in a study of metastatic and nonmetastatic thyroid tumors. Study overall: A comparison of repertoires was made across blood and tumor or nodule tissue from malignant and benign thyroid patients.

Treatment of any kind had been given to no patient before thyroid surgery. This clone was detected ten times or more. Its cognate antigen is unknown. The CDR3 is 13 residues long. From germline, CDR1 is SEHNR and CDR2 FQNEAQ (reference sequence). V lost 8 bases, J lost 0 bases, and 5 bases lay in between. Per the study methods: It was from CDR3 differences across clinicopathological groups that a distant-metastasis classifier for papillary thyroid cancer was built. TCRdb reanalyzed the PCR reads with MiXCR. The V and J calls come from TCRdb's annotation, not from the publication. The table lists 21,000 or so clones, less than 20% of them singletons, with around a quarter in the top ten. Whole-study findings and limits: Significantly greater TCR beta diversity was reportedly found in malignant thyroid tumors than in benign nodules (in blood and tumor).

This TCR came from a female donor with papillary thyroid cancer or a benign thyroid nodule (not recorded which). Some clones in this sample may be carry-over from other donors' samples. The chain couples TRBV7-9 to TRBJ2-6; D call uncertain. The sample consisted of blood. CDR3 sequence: CASASSGANVLTF. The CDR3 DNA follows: TGTGCCAGCGCCTCCTCTGGGGCCAACGTCCTGACTTTC.